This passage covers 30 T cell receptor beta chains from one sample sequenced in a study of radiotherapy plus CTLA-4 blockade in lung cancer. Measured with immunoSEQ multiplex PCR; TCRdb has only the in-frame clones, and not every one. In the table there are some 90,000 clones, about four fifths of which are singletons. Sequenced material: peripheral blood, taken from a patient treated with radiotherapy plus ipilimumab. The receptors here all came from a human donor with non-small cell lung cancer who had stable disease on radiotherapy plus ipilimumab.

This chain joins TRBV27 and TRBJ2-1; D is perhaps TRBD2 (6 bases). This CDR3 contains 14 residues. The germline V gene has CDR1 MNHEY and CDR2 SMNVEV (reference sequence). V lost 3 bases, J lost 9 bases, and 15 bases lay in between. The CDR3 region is CASSLQPGLSEQFF. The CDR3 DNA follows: TGTGCCAGCAGTTTGCAACCGGGACTCAGTGAGCAGTTCTTC.

The CDR3 region has the DNA TGCGCCAGCAGCAGCGGCTATGACAGGGGAAAAACCGGGGAGCTGTTTTTT. This sequence encodes CASSSGYDRGKTGELFF. The chain carries TRBV5-1 and TRBJ2-2; TRBD1 aligns across 8 bases. The V gene end was trimmed by 4 bases and the J gene end by 5 bases; junction bases not matched to a gene: 13. The CDR3 contains 17 residues. Germline CDR1 is SGHRS and CDR2 is YFSETQ.

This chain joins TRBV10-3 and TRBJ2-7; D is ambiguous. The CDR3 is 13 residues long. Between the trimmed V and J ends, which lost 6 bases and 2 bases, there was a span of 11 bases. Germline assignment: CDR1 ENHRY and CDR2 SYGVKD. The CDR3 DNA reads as TGTGCCATCAGAAATGACGGAACCTACGAGCAGTACTTC. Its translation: CAIRNDGTYEQYF.

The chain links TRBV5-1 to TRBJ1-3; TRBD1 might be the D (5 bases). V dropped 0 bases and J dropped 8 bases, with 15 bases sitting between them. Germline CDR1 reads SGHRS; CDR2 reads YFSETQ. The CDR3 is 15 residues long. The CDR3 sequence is CASSLGGDGSHTIYF. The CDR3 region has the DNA TGCGCCAGCAGCTTGGGGGGCGATGGATCTCACACCATATATTTT.

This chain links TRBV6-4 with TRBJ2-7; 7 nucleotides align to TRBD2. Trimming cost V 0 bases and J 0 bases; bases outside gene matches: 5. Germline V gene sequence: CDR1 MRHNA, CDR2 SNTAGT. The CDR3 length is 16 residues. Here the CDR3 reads CASSDSTRGSSYEQYF. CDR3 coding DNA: TGTGCCAGCAGTGACTCTACGCGGGGGAGCTCCTACGAGCAGTACTTC.

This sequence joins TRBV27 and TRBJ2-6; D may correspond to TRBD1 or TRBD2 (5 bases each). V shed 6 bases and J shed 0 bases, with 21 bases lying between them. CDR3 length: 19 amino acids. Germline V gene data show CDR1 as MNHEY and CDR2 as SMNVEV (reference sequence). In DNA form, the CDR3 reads TGTGCCAGCAGCCCGTTACTACGGGGCAGTCTCTCTGGGGCCAACGTCCTGACTTTC. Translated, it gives CASSPLLRGSLSGANVLTF.

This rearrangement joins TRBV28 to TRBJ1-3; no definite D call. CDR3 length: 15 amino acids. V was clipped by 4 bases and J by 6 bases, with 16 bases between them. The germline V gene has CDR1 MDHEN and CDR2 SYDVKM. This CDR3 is CASSSAREKENTIYF. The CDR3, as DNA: TGTGCCAGCAGTTCCGCCCGGGAGAAGGAAAACACCATATATTTT. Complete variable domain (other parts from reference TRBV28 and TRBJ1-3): DVKVTQSSRYLVKRTGEKVFLECVQDMDHENMFWYRQDPGLGLRLIYFSYDVKMKEKGDIPEGYSVSREKKERFSLILESASTNQTSMYLCASSSAREKENTIYFGEGSWLTVV.

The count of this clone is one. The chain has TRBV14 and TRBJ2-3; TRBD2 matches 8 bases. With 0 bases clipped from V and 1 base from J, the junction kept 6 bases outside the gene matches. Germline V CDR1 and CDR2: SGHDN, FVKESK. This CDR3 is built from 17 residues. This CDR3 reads CASSQDGRGLGTDTQYF. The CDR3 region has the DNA TGTGCCAGCAGCCAAGACGGACGGGGACTAGGCACAGATACGCAGTATTTT.

CDR3 sequence: CASSRGAGSYEQYF. The CDR3 coding sequence is TGTGCCAGCAGCCGTGGGGCAGGGTCCTACGAGCAGTACTTC. The chain recombines TRBV7-8 with TRBJ2-7, with D maybe TRBD1 (5 bases). The germline V and J ends were trimmed by 5 bases and 1 base, with 12 bases remaining between them. Germline V CDR1 and CDR2: SGHVS, FQNEAQ. The CDR3 has 14 amino acids.

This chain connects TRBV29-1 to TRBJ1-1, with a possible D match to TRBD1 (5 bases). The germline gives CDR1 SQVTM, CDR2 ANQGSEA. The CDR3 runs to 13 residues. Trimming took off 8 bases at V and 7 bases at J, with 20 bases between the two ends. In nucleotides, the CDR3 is TGCAGCACGGGGGGAGGGACGGTTTATGAAGCTTTCTTT. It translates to CSTGGGTVYEAFF.

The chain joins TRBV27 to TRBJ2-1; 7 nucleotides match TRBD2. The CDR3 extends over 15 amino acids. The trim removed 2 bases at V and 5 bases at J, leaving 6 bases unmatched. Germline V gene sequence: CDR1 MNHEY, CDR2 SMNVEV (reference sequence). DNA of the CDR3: TGTGCCAGCAGTTTACGGGACTATTCGAACAATGAGCAGTTCTTC. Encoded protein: CASSLRDYSNNEQFF.

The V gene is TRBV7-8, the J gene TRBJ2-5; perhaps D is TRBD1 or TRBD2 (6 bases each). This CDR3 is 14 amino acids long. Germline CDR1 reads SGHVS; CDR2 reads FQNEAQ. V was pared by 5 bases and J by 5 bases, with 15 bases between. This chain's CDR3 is CASSREGGSETQYF. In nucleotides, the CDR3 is TGTGCCAGCAGCCGCGAGGGGGGATCCGAGACCCAGTACTTC.

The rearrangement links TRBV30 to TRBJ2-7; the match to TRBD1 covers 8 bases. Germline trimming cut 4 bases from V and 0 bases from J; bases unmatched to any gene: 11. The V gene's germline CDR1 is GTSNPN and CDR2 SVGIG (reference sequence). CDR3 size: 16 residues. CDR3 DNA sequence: TGTGCCTGGACTGCCCCGACAGGGGCTCTCTCCTACGAGCAGTACTTC. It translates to CAWTAPTGALSYEQYF.

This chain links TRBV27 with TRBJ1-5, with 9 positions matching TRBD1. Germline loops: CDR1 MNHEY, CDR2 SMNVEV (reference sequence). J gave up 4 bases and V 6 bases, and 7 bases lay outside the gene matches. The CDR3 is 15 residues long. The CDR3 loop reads CASSDGTGLNQPQHF. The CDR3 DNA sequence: TGTGCCAGCAGCGACGGGACAGGGCTAAATCAGCCCCAGCATTTT.

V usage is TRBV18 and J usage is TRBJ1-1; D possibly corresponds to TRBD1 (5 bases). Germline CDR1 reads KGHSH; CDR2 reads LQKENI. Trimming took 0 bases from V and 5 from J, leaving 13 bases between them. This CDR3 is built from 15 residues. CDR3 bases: TGTGCCAGCTCACCACCGGAGAGTGGGGGTACTGAAGCTTTCTTT. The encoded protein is CASSPPESGGTEAFF.

The CDR3 DNA is TGTGCCAGCAGTGTAAGGGAGGGAACTGAAGCTTTCTTT. Its translation is CASSVREGTEAFF. V usage is TRBV6-1 and J usage is TRBJ1-1; D gene uncertain. CDR1 and CDR2 from the germline V gene are MNHNS and SASEGT. The CDR3 has 13 amino acids. V dropped 4 bases and J dropped 5 bases, with 11 bases sitting between them.

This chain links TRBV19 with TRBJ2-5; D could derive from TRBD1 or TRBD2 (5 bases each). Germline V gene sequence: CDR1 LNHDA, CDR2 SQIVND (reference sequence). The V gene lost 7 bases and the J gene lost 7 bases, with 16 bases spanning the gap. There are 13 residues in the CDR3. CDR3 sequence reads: CASTGTSSGTQYF. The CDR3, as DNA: TGTGCCAGTACCGGGACCTCCTCGGGGACCCAGTACTTC.

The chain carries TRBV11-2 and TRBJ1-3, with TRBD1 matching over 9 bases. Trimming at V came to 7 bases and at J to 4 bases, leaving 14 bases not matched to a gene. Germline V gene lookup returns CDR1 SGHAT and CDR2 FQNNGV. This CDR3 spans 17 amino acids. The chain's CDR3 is CASNTPGQGALGNTIYF. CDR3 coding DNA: TGTGCCAGCAACACTCCGGGACAGGGCGCATTAGGAAACACCATATATTTT.

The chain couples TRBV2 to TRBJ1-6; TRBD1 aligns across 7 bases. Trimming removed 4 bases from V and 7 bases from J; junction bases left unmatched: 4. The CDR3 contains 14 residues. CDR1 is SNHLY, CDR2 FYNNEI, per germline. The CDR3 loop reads CASSGQGVNSPLHF. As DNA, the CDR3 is TGTGCCAGCAGTGGACAGGGAGTAAATTCACCCCTCCACTTT.

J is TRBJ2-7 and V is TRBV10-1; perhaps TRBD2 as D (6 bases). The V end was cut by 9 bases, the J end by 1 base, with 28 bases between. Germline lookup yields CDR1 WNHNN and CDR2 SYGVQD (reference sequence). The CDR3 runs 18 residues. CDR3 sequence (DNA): TGCGCCAGTACCAAATACCCAACCGGGACTGAACCTTCCTACGAGCAGTACTTC. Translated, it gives CASTKYPTGTEPSYEQYF.

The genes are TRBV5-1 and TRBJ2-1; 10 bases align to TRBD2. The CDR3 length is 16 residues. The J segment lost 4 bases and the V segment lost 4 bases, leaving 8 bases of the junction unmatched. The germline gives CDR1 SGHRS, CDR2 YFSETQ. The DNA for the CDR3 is TGCGCCAGCAGCCCGGACAGCGGGAGGGATTACAATGAGCAGTTCTTC. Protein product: CASSPDSGRDYNEQFF. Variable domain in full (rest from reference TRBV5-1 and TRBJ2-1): KAGVTQTPRYLIKTRGQQVTLSCSPISGHRSVSWYQQTPGQGLQFLFEYFSETQRNKGNFPGRFSGRQFSNSRSEMNVSTLELGDSALYLCASSPDSGRDYNEQFFGPGTRLTVL.

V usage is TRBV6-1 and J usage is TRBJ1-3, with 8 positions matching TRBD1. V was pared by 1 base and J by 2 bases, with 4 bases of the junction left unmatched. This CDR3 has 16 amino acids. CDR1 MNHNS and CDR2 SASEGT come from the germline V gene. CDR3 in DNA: TGTGCCAGCAGTGAAGTTAAGACAGGGGCTGGAAACACCATATATTTT. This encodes CASSEVKTGAGNTIYF.

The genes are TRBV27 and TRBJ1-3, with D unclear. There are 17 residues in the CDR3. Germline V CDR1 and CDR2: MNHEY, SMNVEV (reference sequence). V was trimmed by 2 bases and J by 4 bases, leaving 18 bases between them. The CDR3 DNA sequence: TGTGCCAGCAGTTTAGGTCCGGAGGCAGCAGCCGGAAACACCATATATTTT. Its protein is CASSLGPEAAAGNTIYF.

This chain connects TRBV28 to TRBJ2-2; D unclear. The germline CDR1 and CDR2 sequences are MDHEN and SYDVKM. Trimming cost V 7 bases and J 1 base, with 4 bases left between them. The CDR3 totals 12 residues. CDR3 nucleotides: TGTGCCAGCATACAGAACACCGGGGAGCTGTTTTTT. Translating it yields CASIQNTGELFF.

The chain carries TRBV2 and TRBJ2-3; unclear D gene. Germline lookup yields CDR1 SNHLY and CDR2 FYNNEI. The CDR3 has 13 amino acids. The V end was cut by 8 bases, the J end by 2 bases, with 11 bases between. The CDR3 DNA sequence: TGTGCCAGCGTCTTGTTAATCACAGATACGCAGTATTTT. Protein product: CASVLLITDTQYF.

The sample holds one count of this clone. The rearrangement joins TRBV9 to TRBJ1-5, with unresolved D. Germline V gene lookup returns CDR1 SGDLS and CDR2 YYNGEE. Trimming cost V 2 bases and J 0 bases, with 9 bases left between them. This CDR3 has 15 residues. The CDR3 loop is CASSVGANSNQPQHF. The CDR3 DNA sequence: TGTGCCAGCAGCGTCGGAGCAAATAGCAATCAGCCCCAGCATTTT.

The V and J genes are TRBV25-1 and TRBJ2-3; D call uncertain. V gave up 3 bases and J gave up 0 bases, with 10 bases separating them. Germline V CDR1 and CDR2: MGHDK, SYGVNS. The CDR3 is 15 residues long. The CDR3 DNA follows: TGTGCCAGCAGTGACCCGTCGACTAGCACAGATACGCAGTATTTT. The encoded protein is CASSDPSTSTDTQYF.

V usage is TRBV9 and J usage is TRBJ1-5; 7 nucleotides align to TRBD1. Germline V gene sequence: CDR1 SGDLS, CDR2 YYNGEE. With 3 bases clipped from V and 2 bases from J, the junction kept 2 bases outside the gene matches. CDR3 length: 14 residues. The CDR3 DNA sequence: TGTGCCAGCAGCGCCACAGGGGGCAATCAGCCCCAGCATTTT. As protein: CASSATGGNQPQHF.

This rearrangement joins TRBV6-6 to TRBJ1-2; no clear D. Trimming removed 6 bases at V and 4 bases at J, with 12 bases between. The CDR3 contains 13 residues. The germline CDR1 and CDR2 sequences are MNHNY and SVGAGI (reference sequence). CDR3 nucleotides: TGTGCCAGCAGACTGATGGAGGGCTATGGCTACACCTTC. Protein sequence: CASRLMEGYGYTF.

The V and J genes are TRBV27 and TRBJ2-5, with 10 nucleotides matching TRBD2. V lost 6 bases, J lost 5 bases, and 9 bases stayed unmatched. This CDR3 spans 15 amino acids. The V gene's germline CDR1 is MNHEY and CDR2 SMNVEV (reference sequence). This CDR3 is CASSQTSGLGETQYF. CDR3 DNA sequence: TGTGCCAGCAGCCAGACTAGCGGGTTGGGGGAGACCCAGTACTTC.